The clone carrying this T cell receptor beta chain was observed many times. The antigen remains undetermined. This entry is derived from a study of Graves' ophthalmopathy and Graves' hyperthyroidism. Study at large: There was a collection of peripheral blood at initial diagnosis, before any treatment. Study findings and constraints: An 81.08% specificity and around 88% sensitivity were achieved by a 13-signature model that separated ophthalmopathy from stable hyperthyroidism.

This CDR3 spans 15 amino acids. With V trimmed by 2 bases and J by 4 bases, 3 bases remained unmatched. The germline gives CDR1 SNHLY, CDR2 FYNNEI. Amplified TCR beta CDR3 regions were obtained using RNA transcripts as template. The authors performed first-round RT-PCR with HTBI primers and then a second-round multiplex PCR. MiXCR, applied by TCRdb to the multiplex PCR reads, yields one record per CDR3 protein. The table shows about 16,000 distinct CDR3 sequences, with roughly 50% occurring only once. This TCR was sampled from a woman in her thirties or forties with stable Graves' hyperthyroidism. The sequenced sample was peripheral blood. The V and J genes are TRBV2 and TRBJ2-3; 10 nucleotides agree with TRBD1. CDR3 coding DNA: TGTGCCAGCAGTGAAAGACAGGGGGCCGCAGATACGCAGTATTTT. Translation gives CASSERQGAADTQYF.